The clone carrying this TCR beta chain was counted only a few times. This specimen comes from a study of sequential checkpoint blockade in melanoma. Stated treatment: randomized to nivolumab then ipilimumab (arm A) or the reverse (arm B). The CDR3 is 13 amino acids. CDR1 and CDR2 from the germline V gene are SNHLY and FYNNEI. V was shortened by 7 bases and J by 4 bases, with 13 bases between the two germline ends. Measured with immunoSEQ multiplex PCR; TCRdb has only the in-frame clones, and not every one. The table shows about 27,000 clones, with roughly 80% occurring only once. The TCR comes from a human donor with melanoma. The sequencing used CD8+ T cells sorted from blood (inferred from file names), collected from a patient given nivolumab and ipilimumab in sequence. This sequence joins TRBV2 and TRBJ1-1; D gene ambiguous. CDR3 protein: CASTVGVRTEAFF. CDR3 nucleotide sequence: TGTGCCAGCACAGTAGGAGTGCGCACTGAAGCTTTCTTT. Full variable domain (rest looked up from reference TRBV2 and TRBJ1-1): EPEVTQTPSHQVTQMGQEVILRCVPISNHLYFYWYRQILGQKVEFLVSFYNNEISEKSEIFDDQFSVERPDGSNFTLKIRSTKLEDSAMYFCASTVGVRTEAFFGQGTRLTVV.